The 8 T cell receptor beta chains below all came from one sample that was sequenced in a study of Graves' ophthalmopathy and Graves' hyperthyroidism. The authors amplified TCR beta CDR3 regions, and they did so from RNA transcripts for repertoire sequencing. HTBI primers primed a first-round RT-PCR, and a second-round multiplex PCR followed. TCRdb independently ran MiXCR on the multiplex PCR reads; one entry per CDR3 protein. This sample yields approximately 1.2 million distinct CDR3 sequences, of which less than 45% are seen a single time; 11% belongs to the top ten. Sequenced: peripheral blood or thyroid tissue (not recorded which). These receptors came from an adult man with Graves' hyperthyroidism.

A few counts support this clonotype. The chain links TRBV11-2 to TRBJ1-3; TRBD1 matches at 7 bases. CDR1 and CDR2 from the germline V gene are SGHAT and FQNNGV. This CDR3 has 12 residues. V trimming: 5 bases; J trimming: 8 bases; junction bases outside the gene matches: 3. The CDR3 reads CASSDRVDTIYF. In nucleotides, the CDR3 is TGTGCCAGCAGCGACAGGGTGGACACCATATATTTT.

The V gene is TRBV7-2, the J gene TRBJ1-1; 9 bases are shared with TRBD1. The ends lost 5 bases at V and 5 bases at J; junction bases unmatched: 6. The CDR3 runs 14 residues. Germline-derived CDR1 and CDR2 are SGHTA and FQGNSA. In DNA form, the CDR3 reads TGTGCCAGCAGCCTCGGACAGGGGCAGACTGAAGCTTTCTTT. Its protein product is CASSLGQGQTEAFF. The full variable domain, its missing parts supplied by reference TRBV7-2 and TRBJ1-1, is GAGVSQSPSNKVTEKGKDVELRCDPISGHTALYWYRQSLGQGLEFLIYFQGNSAPDKSGLPSDRFSAERTGGSVSTLTIQRTQQEDSAVYLCASSLGQGQTEAFFGQGTRLTVV.

There are a few counts of this clonotype. The chain links TRBV19 to TRBJ1-2; D is unresolved. Trimming removed 3 bases from V and 8 bases from J, with 19 bases in between. This CDR3 is 15 amino acids long. Germline V gives CDR1 LNHDA, CDR2 SQIVND (reference sequence). The CDR3 here is CASSIPGLDEVGYTF. In DNA form, the CDR3 reads TGTGCCAGTAGTATCCCGGGCCTCGACGAAGTGGGCTACACCTTC.

The genes are TRBV20-1 and TRBJ1-5; 8 bases line up with TRBD1. The CDR3 has 15 amino acids. Germline V gives CDR1 DFQATT, CDR2 SNEGSKA (reference sequence). J was trimmed by 14 bases and V by 6 bases; bases with no gene match: 21. CDR3 region: CSAKLEGTGSAYEHF. The CDR3 nucleotides are TGCAGTGCCAAGTTAGAGGGGACAGGATCAGCCTACGAGCATTTT.

This clonotype was detected only a few times. This sequence joins TRBV5-1 and TRBJ2-7; 11 bases agree with TRBD2. V lost 4 bases, J lost 0 bases, and 3 bases stayed unmatched. The length of the CDR3 is 15 residues. Germline assignment: CDR1 SGHRS and CDR2 YFSETQ. The CDR3 DNA follows: TGCGCCAGCAGCGGACTAGCGGGTAACTCCTACGAGCAGTACTTC. This codes for CASSGLAGNSYEQYF.

The chain is built from TRBV5-1 and TRBJ1-5, with a weak D call TRBD1 (6 bases). Trimming took 0 bases from V and 6 from J, leaving 13 bases between them. The CDR3 covers 15 residues. Germline-derived CDR1 and CDR2 are SGHRS and YFSETQ. CDR3 loop: CASSLAPGVGQPQHF. CDR3 nucleotides: TGCGCCAGCAGCTTGGCCCCAGGGGTGGGTCAGCCCCAGCATTTT. The full variable domain, completed using reference TRBV5-1 and TRBJ1-5, is KAGVTQTPRYLIKTRGQQVTLSCSPISGHRSVSWYQQTPGQGLQFLFEYFSETQRNKGNFPGRFSGRQFSNSRSEMNVSTLELGDSALYLCASSLAPGVGQPQHFGDGTRLSIL.

This clonotype was counted many times. The V call is TRBV7-2, the J call TRBJ1-4; possibly TRBD1 for D (6 bases). The CDR3 runs 14 residues. Trimming removed 5 bases from V and 7 bases from J, with 14 bases in between. Germline V gene lookup returns CDR1 SGHTA and CDR2 FQGNSA. In nucleotides, the CDR3 is TGTGCCAGCAGCCCCCCAGGGGAGGGTGAAAAACTGTTTTTT. Its protein is CASSPPGEGEKLFF.

This clonotype was counted many times. CDR3 protein: CASSQRTGSSYEQYF. In nucleotides, the CDR3 is TGTGCCAGTAGCCAAAGGACAGGGAGCTCCTACGAGCAGTACTTC. The chain joins TRBV19 to TRBJ2-7, with 8 bases lining up with TRBD1. J gave up 0 bases and V 6 bases, and 7 bases lay outside the gene matches. Germline V CDR1 and CDR2: LNHDA, SQIVND (reference sequence). This CDR3 is 15 amino acids long.